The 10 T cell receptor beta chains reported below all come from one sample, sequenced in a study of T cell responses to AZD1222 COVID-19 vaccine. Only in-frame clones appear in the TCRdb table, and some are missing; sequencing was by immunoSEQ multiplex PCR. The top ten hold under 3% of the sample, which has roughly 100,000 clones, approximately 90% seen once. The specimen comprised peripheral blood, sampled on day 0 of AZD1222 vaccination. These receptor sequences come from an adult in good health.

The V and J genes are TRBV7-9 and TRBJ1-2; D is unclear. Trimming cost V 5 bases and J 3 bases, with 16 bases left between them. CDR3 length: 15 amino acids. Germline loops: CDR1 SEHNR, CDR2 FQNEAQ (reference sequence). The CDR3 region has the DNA TGTGCCAGCAGCCACAAGGTGTGGGCCGACTATGGCTACACCTTC. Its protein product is CASSHKVWADYGYTF.

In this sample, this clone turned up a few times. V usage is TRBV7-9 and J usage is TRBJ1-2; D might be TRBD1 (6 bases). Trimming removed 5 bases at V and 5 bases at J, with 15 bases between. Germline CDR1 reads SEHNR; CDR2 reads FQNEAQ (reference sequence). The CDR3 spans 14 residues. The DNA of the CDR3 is TGTGCCAGCAGCGGGGGGACAAACTTTTATGGCTACACCTTC. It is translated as CASSGGTNFYGYTF. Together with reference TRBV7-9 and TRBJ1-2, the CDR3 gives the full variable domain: DTGVSQNPRHKITKRGQNVTFRCDPISEHNRLYWYRQTLGQGPEFLTYFQNEAQLEKSRLLSDRFSAERPKGSFSTLEIQRTEQGDSAMYLCASSGGTNFYGYTFGSGTRLTVV.

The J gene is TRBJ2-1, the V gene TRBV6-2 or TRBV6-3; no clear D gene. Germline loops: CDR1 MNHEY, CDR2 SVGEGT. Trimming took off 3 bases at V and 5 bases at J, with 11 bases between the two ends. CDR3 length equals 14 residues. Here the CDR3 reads CASSYTASDNEQFF. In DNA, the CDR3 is TGTGCCAGCAGTTATACCGCATCCGACAATGAGCAGTTCTTC.

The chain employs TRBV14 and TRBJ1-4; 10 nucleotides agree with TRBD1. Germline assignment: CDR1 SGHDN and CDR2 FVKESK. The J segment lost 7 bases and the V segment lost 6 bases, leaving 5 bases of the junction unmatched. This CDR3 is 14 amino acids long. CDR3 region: CASSRQGAGEKLFF. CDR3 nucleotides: TGTGCCAGCAGTAGACAGGGGGCTGGTGAAAAACTGTTTTTT.

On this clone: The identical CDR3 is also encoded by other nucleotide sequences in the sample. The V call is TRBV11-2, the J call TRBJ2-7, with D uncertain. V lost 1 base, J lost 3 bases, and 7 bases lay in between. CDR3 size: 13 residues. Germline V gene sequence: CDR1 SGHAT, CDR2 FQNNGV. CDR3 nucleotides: TGTGCCAGCAGCTTAGGGCGCGTCTACGAGCAGTACTTC. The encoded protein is CASSLGRVYEQYF.

CDR3 bases: TGTGCCAGCAGCGGCCGGGACTATTCCTACAATGAGCAGTTCTTC. Amino acid sequence: CASSGRDYSYNEQFF. The V call is TRBV9, the J call TRBJ2-1; TRBD2 matches 7 bases. Germline trimming cut 3 bases from V and 1 base from J; bases unmatched to any gene: 4. Germline V gene sequence: CDR1 SGDLS, CDR2 YYNGEE. The CDR3 extends over 15 amino acids.

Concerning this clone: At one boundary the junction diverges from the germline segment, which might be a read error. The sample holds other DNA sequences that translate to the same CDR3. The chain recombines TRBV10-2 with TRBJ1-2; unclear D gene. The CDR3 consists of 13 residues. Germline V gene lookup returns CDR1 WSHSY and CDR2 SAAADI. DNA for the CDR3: TGCGCCAGCAGTGGTGACATTAACTATGGCTATACCTTC. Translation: CASSGDINYGYTF.

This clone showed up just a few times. CDR3 DNA sequence: TGTGCCATCAGTGAAAGAGGACAGGGATTCTACGAGCAGTACTTC. This gives the protein CAISERGQGFYEQYF. The V gene is TRBV10-3, the J gene TRBJ2-7; TRBD1 agrees at 8 bases. The CDR3 runs to 15 residues. Germline V lookup: CDR1 ENHRY, CDR2 SYGVKD. The J segment lost 3 bases and the V segment lost 3 bases, leaving 7 bases of the junction unmatched.

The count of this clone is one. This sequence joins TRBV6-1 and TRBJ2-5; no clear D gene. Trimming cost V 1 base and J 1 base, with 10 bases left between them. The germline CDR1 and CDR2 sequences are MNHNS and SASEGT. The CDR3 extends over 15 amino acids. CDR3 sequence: CASSEGLVGQETQYF. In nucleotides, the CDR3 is TGTGCCAGCAGTGAAGGGCTAGTCGGCCAAGAGACCCAGTACTTC.

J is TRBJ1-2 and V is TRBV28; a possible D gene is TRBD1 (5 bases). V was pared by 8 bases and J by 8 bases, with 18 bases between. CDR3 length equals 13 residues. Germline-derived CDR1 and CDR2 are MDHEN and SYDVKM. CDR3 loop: CASLPGRVGGYTF. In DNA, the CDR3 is TGTGCCAGCCTCCCGGGCAGGGTCGGGGGCTACACCTTC.